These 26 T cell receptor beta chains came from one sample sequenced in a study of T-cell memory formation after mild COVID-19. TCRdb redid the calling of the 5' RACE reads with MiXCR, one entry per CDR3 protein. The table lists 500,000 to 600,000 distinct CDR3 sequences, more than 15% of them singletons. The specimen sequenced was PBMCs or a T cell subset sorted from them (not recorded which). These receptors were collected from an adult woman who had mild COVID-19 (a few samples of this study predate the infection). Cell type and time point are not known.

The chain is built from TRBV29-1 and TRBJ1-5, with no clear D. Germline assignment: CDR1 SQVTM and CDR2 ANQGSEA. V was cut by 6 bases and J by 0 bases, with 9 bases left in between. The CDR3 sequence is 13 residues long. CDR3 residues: CSVAEVSNQPQHF. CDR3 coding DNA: TGCAGCGTCGCGGAAGTTAGCAATCAGCCCCAGCATTTT.

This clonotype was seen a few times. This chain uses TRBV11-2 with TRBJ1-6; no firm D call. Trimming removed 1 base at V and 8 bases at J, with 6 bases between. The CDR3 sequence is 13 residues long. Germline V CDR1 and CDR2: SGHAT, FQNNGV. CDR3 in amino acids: CASSLGGYSPLHF. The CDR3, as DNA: TGTGCCAGCAGCTTAGGCGGTTATTCACCCCTCCACTTT.

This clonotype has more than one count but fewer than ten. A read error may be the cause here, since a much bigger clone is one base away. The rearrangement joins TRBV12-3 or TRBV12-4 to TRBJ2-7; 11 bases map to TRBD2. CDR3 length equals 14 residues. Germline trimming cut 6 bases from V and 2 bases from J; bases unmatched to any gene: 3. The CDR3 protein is CASSRSGGAYEQYF. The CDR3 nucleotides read TGTGCCAGCAGCCGTAGCGGGGGGGCCTACGAGCAGTACTTC.

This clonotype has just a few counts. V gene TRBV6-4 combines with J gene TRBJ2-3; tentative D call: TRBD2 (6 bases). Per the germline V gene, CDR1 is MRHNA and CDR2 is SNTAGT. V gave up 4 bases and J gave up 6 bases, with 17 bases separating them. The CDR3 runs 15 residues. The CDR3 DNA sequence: TGTGCCAGCAGTGCTACAGCGGGCGGGACGGATACGCAGTATTTT. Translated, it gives CASSATAGGTDTQYF.

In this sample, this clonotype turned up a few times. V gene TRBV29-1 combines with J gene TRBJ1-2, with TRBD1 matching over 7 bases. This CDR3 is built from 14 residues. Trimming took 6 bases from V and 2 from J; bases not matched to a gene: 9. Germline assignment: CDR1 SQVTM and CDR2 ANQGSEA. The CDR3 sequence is CSVGNRDSNYGYTF. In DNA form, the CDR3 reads TGCAGCGTGGGAAACCGGGACAGCAACTATGGCTACACCTTC.

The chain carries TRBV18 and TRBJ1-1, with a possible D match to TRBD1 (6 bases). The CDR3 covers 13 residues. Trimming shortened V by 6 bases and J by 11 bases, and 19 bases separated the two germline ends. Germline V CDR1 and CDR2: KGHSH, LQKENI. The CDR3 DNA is TGTGCCAGCTCTACCGGTACAGGGAGGGAGGCTTTCTTT. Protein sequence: CASSTGTGREAFF.

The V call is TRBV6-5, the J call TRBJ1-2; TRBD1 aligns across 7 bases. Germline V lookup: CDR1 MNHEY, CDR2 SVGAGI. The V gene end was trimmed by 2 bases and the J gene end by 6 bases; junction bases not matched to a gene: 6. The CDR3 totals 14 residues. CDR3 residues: CASSYQGGFDGYTF. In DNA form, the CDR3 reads TGTGCCAGCAGTTACCAGGGGGGATTCGATGGCTACACCTTC.

The CDR3 coding sequence is TGCAGTGGGCAGTACGGGACAGGGTCCTACGAGCAGTACTTC. Protein product: CSGQYGTGSYEQYF. The chain couples TRBV20-1 to TRBJ2-7; 9 bases agree with TRBD1. In germline, CDR1 is DFQATT, CDR2 SNEGSKA (reference sequence). V was clipped by 7 bases and J by 1 base; unmatched bases: 8. The CDR3 sequence is 14 residues long.

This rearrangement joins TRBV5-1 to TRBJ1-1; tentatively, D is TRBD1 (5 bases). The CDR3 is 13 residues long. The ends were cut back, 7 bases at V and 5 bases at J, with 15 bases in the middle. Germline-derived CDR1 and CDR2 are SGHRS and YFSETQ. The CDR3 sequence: CASGTASETEAFF. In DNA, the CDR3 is TGCGCCAGCGGGACGGCCTCGGAGACTGAAGCTTTCTTT.

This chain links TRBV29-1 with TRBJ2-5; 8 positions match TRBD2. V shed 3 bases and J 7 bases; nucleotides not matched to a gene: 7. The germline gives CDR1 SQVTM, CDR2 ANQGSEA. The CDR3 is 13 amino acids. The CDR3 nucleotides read TGCAGCGTTGAGGCCAGGGCGGGGGGGACCCAGTACTTC. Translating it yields CSVEARAGGTQYF.

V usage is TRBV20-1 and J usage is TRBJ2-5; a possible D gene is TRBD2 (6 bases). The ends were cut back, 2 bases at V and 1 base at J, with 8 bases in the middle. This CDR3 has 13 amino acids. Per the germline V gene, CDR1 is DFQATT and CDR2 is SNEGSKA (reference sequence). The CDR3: CSARHSGQETQYF. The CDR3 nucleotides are TGCAGTGCTAGACATAGCGGCCAAGAGACCCAGTACTTC.

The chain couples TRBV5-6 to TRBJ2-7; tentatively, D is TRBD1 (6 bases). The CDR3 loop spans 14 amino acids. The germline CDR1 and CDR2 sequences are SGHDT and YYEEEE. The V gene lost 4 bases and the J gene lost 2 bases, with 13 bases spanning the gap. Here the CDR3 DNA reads TGTGCCAGCAGCAAGACAGGCAGAACCTACGAGCAGTACTTC. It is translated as CASSKTGRTYEQYF. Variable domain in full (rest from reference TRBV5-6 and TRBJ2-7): DAGVTQSPTHLIKTRGQQVTLRCSPKSGHDTVSWYQQALGQGPQFIFQYYEEEERQRGNFPDRFSGHQFPNYSSELNVNALLLGDSALYLCASSKTGRTYEQYFGPGTRLTVT.

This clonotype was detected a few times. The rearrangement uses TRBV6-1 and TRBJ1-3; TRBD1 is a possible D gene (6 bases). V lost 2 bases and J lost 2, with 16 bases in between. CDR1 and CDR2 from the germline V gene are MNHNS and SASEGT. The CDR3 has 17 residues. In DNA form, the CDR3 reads TGTGCCAGCAGTGAAAGGGGGGGAGGGCGGACTGGAAACACCATATATTTT. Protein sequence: CASSERGGGRTGNTIYF.

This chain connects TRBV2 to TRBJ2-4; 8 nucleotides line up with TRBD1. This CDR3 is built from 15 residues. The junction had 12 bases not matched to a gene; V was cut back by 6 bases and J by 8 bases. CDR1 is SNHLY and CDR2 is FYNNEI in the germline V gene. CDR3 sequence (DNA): TGTGCCAGCAGCGACCCAGGGGGCAGGGAGGACATTCAGTACTTC. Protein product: CASSDPGGREDIQYF.

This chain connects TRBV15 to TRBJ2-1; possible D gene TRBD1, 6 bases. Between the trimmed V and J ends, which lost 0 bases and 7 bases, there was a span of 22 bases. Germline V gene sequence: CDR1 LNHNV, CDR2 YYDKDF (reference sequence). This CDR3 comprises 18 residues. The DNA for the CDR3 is TGTGCCACCAGCAGAGATCCACAGGGAGAGAGAATTGCAAATGAGCAGTTCTTC. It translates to CATSRDPQGERIANEQFF.

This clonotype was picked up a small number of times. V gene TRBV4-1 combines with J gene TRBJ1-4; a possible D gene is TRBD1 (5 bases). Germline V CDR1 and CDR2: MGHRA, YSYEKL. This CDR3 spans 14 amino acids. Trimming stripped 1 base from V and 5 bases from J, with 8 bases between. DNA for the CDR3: TGCGCCAGCAGCCAAGGGACAAGAAATGAAAAACTGTTTTTT. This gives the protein CASSQGTRNEKLFF.

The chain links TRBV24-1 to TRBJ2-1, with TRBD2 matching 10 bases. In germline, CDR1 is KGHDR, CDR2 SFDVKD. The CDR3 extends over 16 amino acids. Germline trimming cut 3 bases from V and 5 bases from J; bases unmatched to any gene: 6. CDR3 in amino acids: CATSDPSGRAHNEQFF. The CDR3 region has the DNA TGTGCCACCAGTGATCCCAGCGGGAGGGCCCACAATGAGCAGTTCTTC.

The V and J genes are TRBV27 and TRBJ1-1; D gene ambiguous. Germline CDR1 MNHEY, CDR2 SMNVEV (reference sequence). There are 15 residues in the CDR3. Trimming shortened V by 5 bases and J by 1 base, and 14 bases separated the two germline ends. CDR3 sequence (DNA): TGTGCCAGCAGTGAAATAGTGAGAAAGAACACTGAAGCTTTCTTT. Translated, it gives CASSEIVRKNTEAFF.

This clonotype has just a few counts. The CDR3 nucleotides read TGTGCCAGCAGTTCCGGGACAGACCTATACGAGCAGTACTTC. Its protein is CASSSGTDLYEQYF. The chain combines TRBV12-3 or TRBV12-4 with TRBJ2-7; 7 bases fit TRBD1. CDR3 size: 14 residues. The V and J ends lost 4 bases and 4 bases, in that order; junction bases with no gene match: 7.

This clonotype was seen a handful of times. The CDR3, as DNA: TGCGCCAGCAGCCAAGATTTGGGGGGGTACAATGAGCAGTTCTTC. Its translation: CASSQDLGGYNEQFF. The rearrangement uses TRBV4-3 and TRBJ2-1; 7 bases match TRBD2. The V and J ends lost 0 bases and 4 bases, in that order; junction bases with no gene match: 3. CDR1 LGHNA and CDR2 YSLEER come from the germline V gene. This CDR3 has 15 amino acids.

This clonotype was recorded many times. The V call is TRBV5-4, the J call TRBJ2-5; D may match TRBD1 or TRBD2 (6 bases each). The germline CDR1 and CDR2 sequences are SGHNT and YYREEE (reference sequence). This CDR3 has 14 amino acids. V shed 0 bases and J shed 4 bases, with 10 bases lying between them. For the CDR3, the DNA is TGTGCCAGCAGCTTGGAACGGGGGCGAGAGACCCAGTACTTC. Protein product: CASSLERGRETQYF. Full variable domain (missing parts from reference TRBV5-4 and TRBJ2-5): ETGVTQSPTHLIKTRGQQVTLRCSSQSGHNTVSWYQQALGQGPQFIFQYYREEENGRGNFPPRFSGLQFPNYSSELNVNALELDDSALYLCASSLERGRETQYFGPGTRLLVL.

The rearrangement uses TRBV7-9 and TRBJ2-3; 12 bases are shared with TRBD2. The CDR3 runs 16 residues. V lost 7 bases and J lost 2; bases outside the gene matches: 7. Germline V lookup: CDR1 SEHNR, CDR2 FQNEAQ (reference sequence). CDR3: CASTRLAGVNTDTQYF. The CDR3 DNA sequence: TGTGCCAGCACCCGACTAGCGGGGGTAAACACAGATACGCAGTATTTT.

CDR3 sequence reads: CSATRQGTSYEQYF. In DNA form, the CDR3 reads TGCAGTGCTACCCGACAGGGAACCTCCTACGAGCAGTACTTC. This chain joins TRBV20-1 and TRBJ2-7; 7 bases are a match to TRBD1. V lost 4 bases and J lost 0; bases outside the gene matches: 6. The germline gives CDR1 DFQATT, CDR2 SNEGSKA (reference sequence). This CDR3 is 14 amino acids long.

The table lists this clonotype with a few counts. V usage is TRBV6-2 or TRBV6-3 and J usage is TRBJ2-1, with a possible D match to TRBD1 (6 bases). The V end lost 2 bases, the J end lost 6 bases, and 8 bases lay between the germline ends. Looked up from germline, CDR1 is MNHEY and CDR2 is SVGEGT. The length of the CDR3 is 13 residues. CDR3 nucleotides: TGTGCCAGCAGTTACCGAGGGGGCAATGAGCAGTTCTTC. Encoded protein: CASSYRGGNEQFF.

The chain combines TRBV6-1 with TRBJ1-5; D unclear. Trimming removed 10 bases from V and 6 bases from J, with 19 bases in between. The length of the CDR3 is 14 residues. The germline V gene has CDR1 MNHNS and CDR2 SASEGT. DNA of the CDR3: TGTGCCACCTCATGGGAGGCAGTTGTTCAGCCCCAGCATTTT. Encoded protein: CATSWEAVVQPQHF.

CDR3 in DNA: TGTGCCAGCAGCCTAAGTACCGGGACGGGACCCTACGAGCAGTACTTC. Protein sequence: CASSLSTGTGPYEQYF. The chain has TRBV6-6 and TRBJ2-7; D is perhaps TRBD1 or TRBD2 (5 bases each). V was trimmed by 6 bases and J by 2 bases, leaving 20 bases between them. This CDR3 comprises 16 residues. Per the germline V gene, CDR1 is MNHNY and CDR2 is SVGAGI (reference sequence).